A few counts support the clone carrying this T cell receptor (beta chain). The data belong to a study of T-cell reconstitution after alpha-beta-depleted transplantation in children. The CDR3 runs to 14 residues. Germline V gene data show CDR1 as SGHDT and CDR2 as YYEEEE. V lost 1 base, J lost 6 bases, and 11 bases lay in between. Preparing the TCRbeta library involved the use of unique molecular identifiers. TCRdb recomputed calls from the PCR reads with MiXCR, one row per CDR3 protein. This sample yields just under 550,000 distinct CDR3 sequences, of which roughly 18% are seen a single time; more than 2.5% belongs to the top ten.

Sequencing used PBMCs from the stem cell graft donor, obtained from the stem cell graft. The sequence derives from a human donor who donated a stem cell graft to a child with acute lymphoblastic leukemia. The chain carries TRBV5-6 and TRBJ2-1, with a tentative D call TRBD2 (6 bases). CDR3 sequence (DNA): TGTGCCAGCAGCTTGATACTAGCCGCCAATGAGCAGTTCTTC. It is translated as CASSLILAANEQFF.